Presented here are 22 T cell receptor beta chains from one specimen sequenced in a study of CD8 T cells in ankylosing spondylitis. From the 5' RACE reads, TCRdb called clonotypes with MiXCR, one entry per CDR3 protein. This sample carries more than 300,000 distinct CDR3 sequences, 11% of them seen once, and the ten largest clones take about 10%. The sample comprised blood, either unsorted or a sorted T cell fraction (not recorded which). Receptors originate from a female donor with ankylosing spondylitis or in good health (not recorded which).

This clonotype was seen a handful of times. This sequence joins TRBV12-3 or TRBV12-4 and TRBJ1-1; tentatively, D is TRBD1 (6 bases). The CDR3 contains 13 residues. Trimming left V 7 bases short and J 5 bases short, with 14 bases between. The DNA for the CDR3 is TGTGCCAGCACTCCCGGGACACGAACTGAAGCTTTCTTT. It is translated as CASTPGTRTEAFF.

This clonotype was seen ten or more times. The chain has TRBV4-3 and TRBJ1-1, with 7 nucleotides matching TRBD1. The CDR3 is 15 residues long. Germline V gene data show CDR1 as LGHNA and CDR2 as YSLEER. Trimming removed 1 base from V and 5 bases from J; junction bases left unmatched: 7. The CDR3 region has the DNA TGCGCCAGCAGCCAAGCCCCCAGGGGGTTGACTGAAGCTTTCTTT. It yields the protein CASSQAPRGLTEAFF.

This clonotype was observed a few times. The chain uses TRBV20-1 and TRBJ2-1, with D unclear. Germline lookup yields CDR1 DFQATT and CDR2 SNEGSKA (reference sequence). The CDR3 sequence is 12 residues long. V lost 8 bases to trimming and J lost 4 bases, with 12 bases between them. This chain's CDR3 is CSTSQDYNEQFF. CDR3 coding DNA: TGCAGTACCAGTCAGGATTACAATGAGCAGTTCTTC.

This clonotype appeared many times. V gene TRBV5-6 combines with J gene TRBJ1-1, with D possibly TRBD1 on 5 matching bases. The CDR3 runs to 13 residues. V lost 4 bases, J lost 1 base, and 8 bases lay in between. Germline lookup yields CDR1 SGHDT and CDR2 YYEEEE. CDR3 DNA sequence: TGTGCCAGCAGCCGGGGCTCGAACACTGAAGCTTTCTTT. Translated, it gives CASSRGSNTEAFF.

The chain recombines TRBV7-6 with TRBJ2-7, with 8 bases that match TRBD1. The germline CDR1 and CDR2 sequences are SGHVS and FNYEAQ. The CDR3 covers 16 residues. V lost 1 base, J lost 3 bases, and 8 bases stayed unmatched. The CDR3 region is CASSLELRTGNYEQYF. The CDR3 DNA reads as TGTGCCAGCAGCTTAGAACTGAGGACAGGGAACTACGAGCAGTACTTC.

This clonotype was seen repeatedly, ten times or more. The rearrangement uses TRBV29-1 and TRBJ2-2; D not resolved. Trimming stripped 4 bases from V and 1 base from J, with 4 bases between. Germline V gives CDR1 SQVTM, CDR2 ANQGSEA. CDR3 size: 12 residues. The CDR3 DNA follows: TGCAGCGTTGGTCAGAACACCGGGGAGCTGTTTTTT. It yields the protein CSVGQNTGELFF.

This clonotype has a count of ten or more. This rearrangement joins TRBV12-3 or TRBV12-4 to TRBJ1-5; no firm D call. There are 12 residues in the CDR3. Deletions cut 10 bases from V and 3 bases from J, with 10 bases between. The CDR3: CATRRDNQPQHF. The CDR3 region has the DNA TGTGCCACCCGGCGCGACAATCAGCCCCAGCATTTT.

This clonotype was seen repeatedly, ten times or more. This sequence joins TRBV20-1 and TRBJ2-1; TRBD2 aligns across 9 bases. The V and J ends lost 6 bases and 7 bases, in that order; junction bases with no gene match: 13. The CDR3 is made up of 15 amino acids. From germline, CDR1 is DFQATT and CDR2 SNEGSKA (reference sequence). The CDR3 spells CSAPGYSGSRNEQFF. CDR3 DNA sequence: TGCAGTGCCCCCGGGTATAGCGGGAGTCGAAATGAGCAGTTCTTC.

Ten or more counts support this clonotype. The chain recombines TRBV5-1 with TRBJ1-4; TRBD1 might be the D (5 bases). The V gene's germline CDR1 is SGHRS and CDR2 YFSETQ. The CDR3 length is 16 residues. Trimming took off 2 bases at V and 0 bases at J, with 11 bases between the two ends. DNA of the CDR3: TGCGCCAGCAGCTTCGTTCAGGGCGCAACTAATGAAAAACTGTTTTTT. Translated, it gives CASSFVQGATNEKLFF.

This clonotype was seen at least ten times. The gene calls are TRBV20-1 and TRBJ2-1, with D unresolved. There are 11 residues in the CDR3. The V end was cut by 3 bases, the J end by 8 bases, with 8 bases between. Germline values: CDR1 DFQATT, CDR2 SNEGSKA (reference sequence). CDR3 in amino acids: CSARLMDEQFF. As DNA, the CDR3 is TGCAGTGCTAGGCTAATGGATGAGCAGTTCTTC.

CDR3 protein: CSAFPRLAGGPDTQYF. The CDR3 DNA is TGCAGTGCTTTTCCCAGACTAGCGGGGGGCCCAGATACGCAGTATTTT. The chain joins TRBV20-1 to TRBJ2-3, with 13 nucleotides matching TRBD2. The CDR3 consists of 16 residues. Germline V gene data show CDR1 as DFQATT and CDR2 as SNEGSKA (reference sequence). J lost 4 bases, V lost 5 bases, and 9 bases had no gene match.

There are many counts of this clonotype. This chain connects TRBV5-1 to TRBJ1-1; a weak D match, TRBD1 (5 bases). V gave up 0 bases and J gave up 7 bases, with 10 bases separating them. This CDR3 is built from 13 residues. CDR1 and CDR2 from the germline V gene are SGHRS and YFSETQ. CDR3 bases: TGCGCCAGCAGCTTGGGGGGGGTAGGTGAAGCTTTCTTT. Residues: CASSLGGVGEAFF.

This clonotype was counted only a few times. The V call is TRBV7-2, the J call TRBJ1-3; possibly TRBD1 for D (5 bases). Germline V lookup: CDR1 SGHTA, CDR2 FQGNSA. V shed 3 bases and J shed 3 bases, with 15 bases lying between them. CDR3 length: 16 residues. In nucleotides, the CDR3 is TGTGCCAGCAGCTTTAGAATTGGGGCGCGTGGAAACACCATATATTTT. The encoded protein is CASSFRIGARGNTIYF. Variable domain in full (rest from reference TRBV7-2 and TRBJ1-3): GAGVSQSPSNKVTEKGKDVELRCDPISGHTALYWYRQSLGQGLEFLIYFQGNSAPDKSGLPSDRFSAERTGGSVSTLTIQRTQQEDSAVYLCASSFRIGARGNTIYFGEGSWLTVV.

The sample holds many counts of this clonotype. V is TRBV12-3 or TRBV12-4 and J is TRBJ1-4; 7 bases are a match to TRBD1. The V gene end was trimmed by 5 bases and the J gene end by 7 bases; junction bases not matched to a gene: 10. The CDR3 runs to 15 residues. Here the CDR3 reads CASSLPGPGGEKLFF. The CDR3 DNA follows: TGTGCCAGCAGTCTCCCAGGCCCAGGGGGTGAAAAACTGTTTTTT.

The V call is TRBV29-1, the J call TRBJ1-2, with a possible D match to TRBD1 (5 bases). Per the germline V gene, CDR1 is SQVTM and CDR2 is ANQGSEA. The CDR3 totals 12 residues. V lost 4 bases and J lost 8, with 14 bases in between. CDR3 nucleotides: TGCAGCGTTGTTGAAGGTGGGGGGGGCTACACCTTC. As protein: CSVVEGGGGYTF.

The V gene is TRBV5-1, the J gene TRBJ2-1; a weak D match, TRBD2 (6 bases). Trimming pared 0 bases from V and 6 bases from J, leaving 10 bases between. This CDR3 contains 14 residues. Germline loops: CDR1 SGHRS, CDR2 YFSETQ. CDR3 region: CASSLVLALNEQFF. DNA for the CDR3: TGCGCCAGCAGCTTGGTACTAGCCCTCAATGAGCAGTTCTTC.

This clonotype was counted between two and nine times. The CDR3 DNA sequence: TGCAGTGCTCCTCCAGGTGGACGGGCGGGGTACGAGCAGTACTTC. Protein product: CSAPPGGRAGYEQYF. J is TRBJ2-7 and V is TRBV20-1, with a possible D match to TRBD2 (6 bases). Germline loops: CDR1 DFQATT, CDR2 SNEGSKA (reference sequence). V was pared by 5 bases and J by 4 bases, with 21 bases between. The CDR3 runs 15 residues.

This clonotype has just a few counts. CDR3 region: CASSLGGVGEQYF. CDR3 nucleotide sequence: TGTGCCAGCAGCTTAGGAGGGGTTGGCGAGCAGTACTTC. The J gene is TRBJ2-7, the V gene TRBV7-2; D assignment may be TRBD1 or TRBD2 (5 bases each). Germline V gene lookup returns CDR1 SGHTA and CDR2 FQGNSA. The ends were cut back, 1 base at V and 6 bases at J, with 10 bases in the middle. The CDR3 consists of 13 residues.

This clonotype appeared many times. The chain uses TRBV18 and TRBJ1-1, with a weak D call TRBD1 (6 bases). V was shortened by 5 bases and J by 6 bases, with 16 bases between the two germline ends. Germline V gene lookup returns CDR1 KGHSH and CDR2 LQKENI. CDR3 size: 14 residues. The CDR3 nucleotides read TGTGCCAGCTCAGACGGACAGAAAGAAGCTGAAGCTTTCTTT. Amino acids: CASSDGQKEAEAFF.

In this sample, this clonotype turned up many times. This sequence joins TRBV6-2 or TRBV6-3 and TRBJ2-1, with D unclear. The germline V and J ends were trimmed by 4 bases and 6 bases, with 7 bases remaining between them. This CDR3 comprises 12 residues. Germline CDR1 MNHEY, CDR2 SVGEGT. CDR3 sequence (DNA): TGTGCCAGCAGTTCCACCTTCAATGAGCAGTTCTTC. Translating gives CASSSTFNEQFF.

This clonotype was seen a handful of times. The chain is built from TRBV7-3 and TRBJ1-1; TRBD1 is a possible D gene (5 bases). CDR3 length: 14 amino acids. CDR1 is SGHTA and CDR2 is FQGTGA in the germline V gene. The V gene lost 3 bases and the J gene lost 4 bases, with 12 bases spanning the gap. The CDR3 protein is CASSFRAGGTEAFF. The CDR3 nucleotides read TGTGCCAGCAGCTTCCGAGCCGGGGGCACTGAAGCTTTCTTT.

This clonotype was recorded at least ten times. This chain connects TRBV12-3 or TRBV12-4 to TRBJ1-4; D unclear. The CDR3 consists of 14 residues. Trimming pared 5 bases from V and 2 bases from J, leaving 9 bases between. CDR3 nucleotides: TGTGCCAGCAGTCCAGAGAAGACTAATGAAAAACTGTTTTTT. It specifies CASSPEKTNEKLFF.